This TCR beta chain was identified during a study of cytomegalovirus exposure and HLA in healthy donors. Study conclusions and caveats: Using a false discovery rate of 0.05, a later analysis showed that approximately 17,000 TCR beta sequences were associated with HLA alleles.

A multiplex PCR was run with 60 Vbeta primers and 13 Jbeta primers. Profiling relied on immunoSEQ multiplex PCR, and the TCRdb table lists in-frame clones only, not all of them. The sample contains some 180,000 clones, about 83% of which appear only once. Remarks on this clone: Antigen: not known.

Sample: PBMCs. The clonotype comes from a female donor in good health and CMV-seronegative.

The CDR3 bases are TGTGCCAGTAGGAACCAGGGAAGGAACACTGAAGCTTTCTTT. Translated, it gives CASRNQGRNTEAFF. V is TRBV19 and J is TRBJ1-1; a weak D match, TRBD1 (5 bases). The CDR3 totals 14 residues. CDR1 and CDR2 from the germline V gene are LNHDA and SQIVND (reference sequence). The V and J ends lost 6 bases and 1 base respectively, with 12 bases between them.